The present T cell receptor beta chain was sequenced within a study of blood T cell repertoires in COVID-19. Study overall: Specimens from acute and convalescent COVID-19 originated in the United States, Italy and Spain.

This clone has only a few counts. Study processing details: Amplifying reference gene primers gave estimates of nucleated cell counts. Profiled with immunoSEQ multiplex PCR; TCRdb holds only in-frame clones, not every one. The D gene and trimming were derived from the DNA, and the V and J assignments and clone size from that table. Counted here are about 330,000 clones, 75% to 85% occurring once; the ten biggest clones make up 7.2%. The CDR3 runs 14 residues. Germline CDR1 is SGHTA and CDR2 is FQGTGA. J gave up 4 bases and V 5 bases, and 5 bases lay outside the gene matches. Material: peripheral blood. This clonotype was sampled from a human donor in a cohort sampled during active COVID-19. The rearrangement joins TRBV7-3 to TRBJ2-3; 8 bases align to TRBD2. CDR3 bases: TGTGCCAGCAGCGCGGGGGGCCCGGCAGATACGCAGTATTTT. Its translation is CASSAGGPADTQYF. The whole variable domain, filled in from reference TRBV7-3 and TRBJ2-3, reads GAGVSQTPSNKVTEKGKYVELRCDPISGHTALYWYRQSLGQGPEFLIYFQGTGAADDSGLPNDRFFAVRPEGSVSTLKIQRTERGDSAVYLCASSAGGPADTQYFGPGTRLTVL.